The 8 T cell receptor beta chains presented below share a single source sample, sequenced in a study of T-cell reconstitution after alpha-beta-depleted transplantation in children. Preparation of the TCRbeta library used unique molecular identifiers. TCRdb recomputed calls from the PCR reads with MiXCR, one row per CDR3 protein. In the table there are about 610,000 distinct CDR3 sequences, about 10% of which are singletons. Sequenced here: PBMCs from the stem cell graft donor, sampled from the stem cell graft. These receptors were collected from a human donor who donated a stem cell graft to a child with acute myeloid leukemia.

Many counts were recorded for this clonotype. V is TRBV4-2 and J is TRBJ2-2; 11 nucleotides line up with TRBD1. J was trimmed by 7 bases and V by 4 bases; bases with no gene match: 11. From germline, CDR1 is LGHNA and CDR2 YNFKEQ. The CDR3 is 17 residues long. This chain's CDR3 is CASSLRLGQGVVGELFF. CDR3 in DNA: TGTGCCAGCAGCCTCCGGTTGGGACAGGGGGTGGTCGGGGAGCTGTTTTTT.

This clonotype was counted between two and nine times. This chain connects TRBV12-3 or TRBV12-4 to TRBJ1-2; D call uncertain. The CDR3 loop spans 12 amino acids. V was pared by 6 bases and J by 4 bases, with 9 bases between. CDR3 sequence: CASSTRSYGYTF. In DNA form, the CDR3 reads TGTGCCAGCAGCACACGGTCCTATGGCTACACCTTC.

The chain joins TRBV30 to TRBJ2-1; D gene uncertain. The V end was cut by 0 bases, the J end by 8 bases, with 11 bases between. The CDR3 loop spans 13 amino acids. Germline CDR1 GTSNPN, CDR2 SVGIG (reference sequence). CDR3 nucleotides: TGTGCCTGGAGTGTACTTGTCTGGGATGAGCAGTTCTTC. Translation: CAWSVLVWDEQFF.

In its sample, this clonotype was seen many times. The gene calls are TRBV7-2 and TRBJ2-3; possible D gene TRBD2, 6 bases. The CDR3 covers 15 residues. Germline V gene lookup returns CDR1 SGHTA and CDR2 FQGNSA. Trimming shortened V by 5 bases and J by 3 bases, and 15 bases separated the two germline ends. CDR3 DNA sequence: TGTGCCAGCAGCCTATCGGGAGAGGCGACAGATACGCAGTATTTT. Amino acid sequence: CASSLSGEATDTQYF.

The chain has TRBV5-1 and TRBJ2-5; 12 positions agree with TRBD1. The germline gives CDR1 SGHRS, CDR2 YFSETQ. The CDR3 consists of 15 residues. V lost 4 bases and J lost 5; bases outside the gene matches: 6. The CDR3 DNA reads as TGCGCCAGCAGCCTGGGACAGGGGGCTCAGGAGACCCAGTACTTC. It encodes CASSLGQGAQETQYF.

This clonotype has ten or more counts. CDR3 in DNA: TGCGCCAGCAGCATTGCTAGCGGGAGGGTTCACAATGAGCAGTTCTTC. Protein: CASSIASGRVHNEQFF. The chain carries TRBV5-1 and TRBJ2-1; 12 bases match TRBD2. Germline CDR1 is SGHRS and CDR2 is YFSETQ. V lost 4 bases and J lost 5; bases outside the gene matches: 7. The CDR3 is 16 residues long.

This clonotype was detected only a few times. The V gene is TRBV4-2, the J gene TRBJ2-7; 11 bases match TRBD2. Germline V CDR1 and CDR2: LGHNA, YNFKEQ. The CDR3 has 16 amino acids. With V trimmed by 1 base and J by 2 bases, 4 bases remained unmatched. CDR3 sequence (DNA): TGTGCCAGCAGCCAAGGCCCGGGACTAGCGGCCTACGAGCAGTACTTC. It codes for CASSQGPGLAAYEQYF.

This clonotype was counted between two and nine times. The V gene is TRBV9, the J gene TRBJ2-7; D possibly corresponds to TRBD1 (7 bases). CDR1 and CDR2 from the germline V gene are SGDLS and YYNGEE. V was trimmed by 0 bases and J by 2 bases, leaving 12 bases between them. CDR3 length equals 15 residues. The CDR3 here is CASSVGQGGPYEQYF. CDR3 DNA: TGTGCCAGCAGCGTAGGGCAGGGGGGACCCTACGAGCAGTACTTC.